The 23 T cell receptor beta chains presented below share a single source sample, sequenced in a study of shared clonotypes between healthy human individuals. Using immunoSEQ multiplex PCR, the repertoire was profiled, and TCRdb retains in-frame clones only, with some absent. Of around 750,000 clones listed, about 74% are singletons. Source material: memory CD4+ T cells sorted from blood. Subset here: CD45RA-negative fraction. The receptor source for this set is a woman aged 25 to 45 in good health.

V usage is TRBV10-3 and J usage is TRBJ2-3, with D perhaps assigned TRBD1 or TRBD2 (5 bases each). The germline V gene encodes CDR1 ENHRY and CDR2 SYGVKD. With 10 bases removed from V and 5 bases from J, the gap between germline ends came to 16 bases. This CDR3 region has 13 residues. Written as DNA, the CDR3 is TGTGCCAGCAGCCCCCGTGGGGGAGATACGCAGTATTTT. Protein: CASSPRGGDTQYF.

The V and J genes are TRBV11-2 and TRBJ2-1, with a weak D call TRBD2 (5 bases). From germline, CDR1 is SGHAT and CDR2 FQNNGV. V dropped 4 bases and J dropped 10 bases, with 11 bases sitting between them. This CDR3 contains 12 residues. CDR3 nucleotides: TGTGCCAGCAGCTCGGCGGGCCGAGAGCAGTTCTTC. Its protein is CASSSAGREQFF.

J is TRBJ1-3 and V is TRBV19; 9 positions agree with TRBD1. V dropped 9 bases and J dropped 9; count of bases not matched to a gene: 9. The germline V gene encodes CDR1 LNHDA and CDR2 SQIVND (reference sequence). This CDR3 has 13 residues. CDR3: CASSRDREATIYF. The CDR3 DNA is TGTGCCAGCAGCCGGGACAGGGAGGCCACCATATATTTT.

As regards this clone: Other DNA sequences in the sample encode the same CDR3. The chain combines TRBV5-1 with TRBJ2-3, with 7 bases lining up with TRBD1. This CDR3 comprises 15 residues. Losses at the gene ends were 0 bases for V and 2 bases for J; bases not matched to a gene: 3. Germline values: CDR1 SGHRS, CDR2 YFSETQ. CDR3 loop: CASSLVGQPTDTQYF. The CDR3 DNA is TGCGCCAGCAGCTTGGTGGGACAGCCCACAGATACGCAGTATTTT.

The genes are TRBV5-1 and TRBJ2-2; a possible D gene is TRBD2 (5 bases). Trimming shortened V by 0 bases and J by 3 bases, and 18 bases separated the two germline ends. CDR1 and CDR2 from the germline V gene are SGHRS and YFSETQ. The length of the CDR3 is 18 residues. The CDR3 coding sequence is TGCGCCAGCAGCTTGGCCGAAGGCGACTACCGTTACACCGGGGAGCTGTTTTTT. It specifies CASSLAEGDYRYTGELFF.

The genes are TRBV25-1 and TRBJ1-2; D may be TRBD1 (6 bases). In germline, CDR1 is MGHDK, CDR2 SYGVNS. Trimming pared 7 bases from V and 4 bases from J, leaving 10 bases between. The CDR3 length is 12 residues. The CDR3 protein is CASTDRSYGYTF. In DNA, the CDR3 is TGTGCCAGCACAGACAGGAGCTATGGCTACACCTTC.

The chain carries TRBV28 and TRBJ1-5, with TRBD1 matching 12 bases. The CDR3 is made up of 17 amino acids. Trimming removed 6 bases from V and 9 bases from J; junction bases left unmatched: 15. CDR1 MDHEN and CDR2 SYDVKM come from the germline V gene. The CDR3 DNA is TGTGCCAGCAGCGCGGGACAGGGGGCCAACTCGGGACGGCCCCAGCATTTT. Encoded protein: CASSAGQGANSGRPQHF.

The CDR3 region is CASSVGGNRETQYF. The CDR3 DNA is TGTGCCAGCAGCGTGGGGGGTAATCGAGAGACCCAGTACTTC. The chain links TRBV7-8 to TRBJ2-5, with D possibly TRBD2 on 6 matching bases. CDR3 size: 14 residues. V was shortened by 5 bases and J by 4 bases, with 14 bases between the two germline ends. Per the germline V gene, CDR1 is SGHVS and CDR2 is FQNEAQ.

The V and J genes are TRBV25-1 and TRBJ2-7; 7 bases are a match to TRBD1. The length of the CDR3 is 17 residues. Germline CDR1 and CDR2: MGHDK and SYGVNS. The trim removed 4 bases at V and 0 bases at J, leaving 12 bases unmatched. The CDR3 sequence is CASSGDLTGDSSYEQYF. The CDR3 region has the DNA TGTGCCAGCAGTGGAGACCTAACAGGGGACAGCTCCTACGAGCAGTACTTC.

As concerns this clone: Germline is not matched at one junction end, which may reflect a read error. The chain recombines TRBV28 with TRBJ1-3, with D hard to call. This CDR3 comprises 17 residues. Germline values: CDR1 MDHEN, CDR2 SYDVKM. The DNA for the CDR3 is TGTGCCACCAGTAAAGCACTGGGAGGGAGCTCTGGAAACACCATATATTTT. Translation gives CATSKALGGSSGNTIYF.

V gene TRBV30 combines with J gene TRBJ2-1; D not resolved. The V gene's germline CDR1 is GTSNPN and CDR2 SVGIG (reference sequence). The CDR3 is 14 residues long. The V gene lost 4 bases and the J gene lost 8 bases, with 18 bases spanning the gap. CDR3 coding DNA: TGTGCCTGGACAGAGAACGCACTGGGCCATGAGCAGTTCTTC. It codes for CAWTENALGHEQFF.

The chain recombines TRBV4-2 with TRBJ2-5, with D perhaps TRBD2 (5 bases). The germline V gene has CDR1 LGHNA and CDR2 YNFKEQ. The CDR3 consists of 14 residues. Trimming stripped 0 bases from V and 5 bases from J, with 10 bases between. CDR3 in DNA: TGTGCCAGCAGCCAAGACGAGGGTGGGGAGACCCAGTACTTC. Its translation: CASSQDEGGETQYF.

Details on this clone: This specimen includes other DNA sequences encoding the same CDR3. The chain has TRBV27 and TRBJ2-5, with D unclear. CDR1 is MNHEY, CDR2 SMNVEV, per germline (reference sequence). The CDR3 length is 13 residues. Trimming removed 3 bases from V and 2 bases from J, with 7 bases in between. CDR3 residues: CASSFRQQETQYF. CDR3 nucleotide sequence: TGTGCCAGCAGTTTTCGACAACAAGAGACCCAGTACTTC.

This clone has just one count. This rearrangement joins TRBV18 to TRBJ2-7, with D tentatively TRBD2 (6 bases). The CDR3 extends over 14 amino acids. V lost 3 bases, J lost 6 bases, and 15 bases lay in between. Per the germline V gene, CDR1 is KGHSH and CDR2 is LQKENI. CDR3 residues: CASSPWGGLGEQYF. The DNA of the CDR3 is TGTGCCAGCTCACCCTGGGGAGGTCTGGGCGAGCAGTACTTC.

The chain is built from TRBV7-6 and TRBJ2-7, with D possibly TRBD2 on 5 matching bases. Trimming left V 1 base short and J 0 bases short, with 10 bases between. Looked up from germline, CDR1 is SGHVS and CDR2 is FNYEAQ. The CDR3 runs to 15 residues. This chain's CDR3 is CASSLGPDSSYEQYF. CDR3 nucleotides: TGTGCCAGCAGCTTAGGGCCGGACTCCTCCTACGAGCAGTACTTC.

V gene TRBV4-1 combines with J gene TRBJ1-4; D unclear. From germline, CDR1 is MGHRA and CDR2 YSYEKL. The V and J ends lost 0 bases and 0 bases respectively, with 8 bases between them. CDR3 length: 16 amino acids. CDR3 residues: CASSQDRSTTNEKLFF. Written as DNA, the CDR3 is TGCGCCAGCAGCCAAGATCGGAGCACAACTAATGAAAAACTGTTTTTT.

The gene calls are TRBV9 and TRBJ2-5; 12 positions agree with TRBD2. The CDR3 is 17 residues long. Trimming took 0 bases from V and 2 from J; bases not matched to a gene: 5. Germline CDR1 is SGDLS and CDR2 is YYNGEE. The CDR3 DNA sequence: TGTGCCAGCAGCGTAGCTGGGACTAGCGGGCTTCAAGAGACCCAGTACTTC. Protein sequence: CASSVAGTSGLQETQYF.

The chain links TRBV28 to TRBJ1-5; tentative D call: TRBD1 (6 bases). V was clipped by 6 bases and J by 0 bases, with 15 bases between them. CDR3 size: 16 residues. Germline CDR1 and CDR2: MDHEN and SYDVKM. In DNA, the CDR3 is TGTGCCAGCAGGCCAGGAGGGGGGAATAGCAATCAGCCCCAGCATTTT. Residues: CASRPGGGNSNQPQHF.

To note about this clone: Within the sample, other DNA sequences also encode this same CDR3. Here the CDR3 reads CASSLGSYEQYF. DNA of the CDR3: TGTGCCAGCAGTTTAGGTTCCTACGAGCAGTACTTC. The V call is TRBV28, the J call TRBJ2-7; D ambiguous. Looked up from germline, CDR1 is MDHEN and CDR2 is SYDVKM. The V end was cut by 2 bases, the J end by 1 base, with 3 bases between. The CDR3 spans 12 residues.

The chain carries TRBV7-9 and TRBJ2-2; maybe TRBD1 (5 bases). With 3 bases removed from V and 1 base from J, the gap between germline ends came to 9 bases. The CDR3 covers 15 residues. Germline CDR1 reads SEHNR; CDR2 reads FQNEAQ (reference sequence). CDR3 region: CASSLGLLNTGELFF. The DNA of the CDR3 is TGTGCCAGCAGCTTGGGGCTCCTGAACACCGGGGAGCTGTTTTTT.

In nucleotides, the CDR3 is TGCGCCAGCAGCTTGGACAGCGGGAGGGCCACAGATACGCAGTATTTT. Amino acid sequence: CASSLDSGRATDTQYF. The chain uses TRBV5-1 and TRBJ2-3; 10 bases align to TRBD2. CDR3 length: 16 residues. CDR1 and CDR2 (germline): SGHRS, YFSETQ. J was trimmed by 2 bases and V by 0 bases; bases with no gene match: 3.

V usage is TRBV6-4 and J usage is TRBJ2-1; the D gene is possibly TRBD2 (6 bases). V lost 5 bases and J 0 bases, leaving 11 bases between the germline ends. CDR3 length: 15 residues. Germline values: CDR1 MRHNA, CDR2 SNTAGT. CDR3 coding DNA: TGTGCCAGCAGTCCAGGGCGGGACTCCTACAATGAGCAGTTCTTC. Residues: CASSPGRDSYNEQFF.

Turning to this clone: Compared with germline, one end of the junction differs, possibly owing to a read error. The rearrangement joins TRBV6-1 to TRBJ1-2, with D unresolved. CDR3 length equals 13 residues. CDR1 and CDR2 (germline): MNHNS, SASEGT. CDR3: CASSEAMTYDYTF. DNA of the CDR3: TGTGCCAGCAGTGAAGCGATGACCTATGACTACACCTTC.